A single sample is the source of the 27 T cell receptor beta chains below, sequenced in a study of radiotherapy plus CTLA-4 blockade in lung cancer. Libraries were prepared by immunoSEQ multiplex PCR; TCRdb keeps only in-frame clonotypes and omits some of them. This table holds approximately 83,000 clones, 78% found once. This specimen consisted of peripheral blood, obtained from a patient treated with radiotherapy plus ipilimumab. These receptors originate from a human donor with non-small cell lung cancer who had a partial response to radiotherapy plus ipilimumab. Some clones in this sample may be carry-over from other donors' samples.

The chain carries TRBV5-1 and TRBJ1-1; 12 positions match TRBD1. The CDR3 sequence is 13 residues long. Germline trimming cut 4 bases from V and 10 bases from J; bases unmatched to any gene: 5. The germline V gene encodes CDR1 SGHRS and CDR2 YFSETQ. CDR3 sequence (DNA): TGCGCCAGCAGCCTGGGACAGGGGGCTCGAGCTTTCTTT. It specifies CASSLGQGARAFF. Variable domain in full (rest from reference TRBV5-1 and TRBJ1-1): KAGVTQTPRYLIKTRGQQVTLSCSPISGHRSVSWYQQTPGQGLQFLFEYFSETQRNKGNFPGRFSGRQFSNSRSEMNVSTLELGDSALYLCASSLGQGARAFFGQGTRLTVV.

The chain couples TRBV29-1 to TRBJ1-2; no clear D gene. The CDR3 consists of 13 residues. Per the germline V gene, CDR1 is SQVTM and CDR2 is ANQGSEA. The V end lost 6 bases, the J end lost 0 bases, and 11 bases lay between the germline ends. The CDR3 nucleotides read TGCAGCGTCCGACTTTGGCCTAACTATGGCTACACCTTC. This sequence encodes CSVRLWPNYGYTF.

The J gene is TRBJ2-7, the V gene TRBV11-3; the D gene is possibly TRBD1 (6 bases). The CDR3 totals 12 residues. V was clipped by 5 bases and J by 4 bases, with 9 bases between them. The germline V gene encodes CDR1 SGHNT and CDR2 YENEEA. CDR3 amino acids: CASSRTGYEQYF. The CDR3 DNA reads as TGTGCCAGCAGCCGAACAGGGTACGAGCAGTACTTC.

The chain uses TRBV18 and TRBJ1-1; TRBD1 matches 9 bases. The V gene's germline CDR1 is KGHSH and CDR2 LQKENI. V dropped 0 bases and J dropped 1; count of bases not matched to a gene: 0. There are 15 residues in the CDR3. The CDR3 DNA is TGTGCCAGCTCACCACCGGGACAGGGGAACACTGAAGCTTTCTTT. This encodes CASSPPGQGNTEAFF.

The chain uses TRBV5-6 and TRBJ2-7; TRBD1 matches at 8 bases. Losses at the gene ends were 4 bases for V and 9 bases for J; bases not matched to a gene: 12. The CDR3 is 14 residues long. Germline V gene sequence: CDR1 SGHDT, CDR2 YYEEEE. The CDR3 DNA reads TGTGCCAGCAGCATTGCGGCTCAGGGGGCGGCGCAGTACTTC. Encoded protein: CASSIAAQGAAQYF.

This chain uses TRBV5-1 with TRBJ2-5, with TRBD2 identical over 12 bases. J lost 5 bases, V lost 1 base, and 9 bases had no gene match. This CDR3 has 17 residues. Per germline, CDR1 SGHRS and CDR2 YFSETQ. As DNA, the CDR3 is TGCGCCAGCAGCTTGTCCCTAGGACTAGCGGGGTCGGAGACCCAGTACTTC. This sequence encodes CASSLSLGLAGSETQYF.

The V and J genes are TRBV30 and TRBJ2-1; no reliable D call. CDR3 length: 14 amino acids. Per germline, CDR1 GTSNPN and CDR2 SVGIG (reference sequence). V was trimmed by 2 bases and J by 6 bases, leaving 14 bases between them. The CDR3 protein is CAWSPLREPNEQFF. CDR3 coding DNA: TGTGCCTGGAGTCCTTTAAGAGAACCCAATGAGCAGTTCTTC.

Turning to this clone: A junction boundary mismatches the germline segment, possibly from a read error. DNA of the CDR3: TGCGCCACCAGTAGTAGCGGACAAGAGACCCAGTACTTC. Its translation is CATSSSGQETQYF. The V call is TRBV10-1, the J call TRBJ2-5; D perhaps matches TRBD2 (6 bases). The CDR3 extends over 13 amino acids. Germline V gene sequence: CDR1 WNHNN, CDR2 SYGVQD (reference sequence).

This chain joins TRBV18 and TRBJ1-1; D not certain. Germline CDR1 is KGHSH and CDR2 is LQKENI. This CDR3 has 15 amino acids. V shed 2 bases and J shed 1 base, with 11 bases lying between them. The CDR3 loop reads CASSPSRRENTEAFF. CDR3 coding DNA: TGTGCCAGCTCACCATCAAGGAGAGAGAACACTGAAGCTTTCTTT.

This chain uses TRBV18 with TRBJ2-7; D gene ambiguous. The V and J ends lost 3 bases and 2 bases respectively, with 20 bases between them. CDR1 is KGHSH, CDR2 LQKENI, per germline. The CDR3 is made up of 17 amino acids. The CDR3 loop reads CASSPPDTWQATYEQYF. CDR3 DNA: TGTGCCAGCTCACCCCCAGACACCTGGCAGGCGACCTACGAGCAGTACTTC.

The CDR3 DNA reads TGTGCCAGCAGCCAAGTCAGGGGGAGTAACACCGGGGAGCTGTTTTTT. Protein sequence: CASSQVRGSNTGELFF. The gene calls are TRBV14 and TRBJ2-2; 7 nucleotides align to TRBD1. Germline V gene data show CDR1 as SGHDN and CDR2 as FVKESK. CDR3 length: 16 amino acids. The V and J ends lost 1 base and 2 bases, in that order; junction bases with no gene match: 4.

The chain is built from TRBV18 and TRBJ2-3; unclear D gene. With 1 base removed from V and 4 bases from J, the gap between germline ends came to 15 bases. The CDR3 runs 16 residues. Germline CDR1 is KGHSH and CDR2 is LQKENI. CDR3 in amino acids: CASSPRISSYSDTQYF. CDR3 nucleotide sequence: TGTGCCAGCTCACCACGCATTAGCTCTTACTCAGATACGCAGTATTTT. The full variable domain, in which reference TRBV18 and TRBJ2-3 provide the parts outside the CDR3, is NAGVMQNPRHLVRRRGQEARLRCSPMKGHSHVYWYRQLPEEGLKFMVYLQKENIIDESGMPKERFSAEFPKEGPSILRIQQVVRGDSAAYFCASSPRISSYSDTQYFGPGTRLTVL.

This clone has more than one count but fewer than ten. V gene TRBV6-5 combines with J gene TRBJ2-7; 11 positions match TRBD2. Per the germline V gene, CDR1 is MNHEY and CDR2 is SVGAGI. V gave up 6 bases and J gave up 7 bases; unmatched junction bases: 8. This CDR3 is built from 14 residues. The CDR3 protein is CASRTLAGVGEQYF. The CDR3 DNA sequence: TGTGCCAGCAGGACACTAGCGGGGGTGGGAGAGCAGTACTTC.

The gene calls are TRBV6-6 and TRBJ1-1; 7 positions match TRBD1. Germline CDR1 MNHNY, CDR2 SVGAGI (reference sequence). The CDR3 loop spans 16 amino acids. The V segment lost 10 bases and the J segment 0 bases; nucleotides outside the gene matches: 14. The CDR3 protein is CATLVLYGTVNTEAFF. Here the CDR3 DNA reads TGTGCCACCCTCGTTCTGTACGGGACAGTGAACACTGAAGCTTTCTTT.

The chain couples TRBV6-7 to TRBJ2-1, with 8 positions matching TRBD1. Being an ORF, TRBV6-7 has a function that is uncertain. J gave up 7 bases and V 0 bases, and 14 bases lay outside the gene matches. The CDR3 length is 18 residues. This CDR3 is CASSYSASGQGARNEQFF. The CDR3 region has the DNA TGTGCCAGCAGTTACTCGGCTTCGGGGCAGGGGGCAAGAAATGAGCAGTTCTTC.

V is TRBV30 and J is TRBJ1-1; D is undetermined. Trimming stripped 3 bases from V and 13 bases from J, with 27 bases between. The CDR3 is made up of 15 amino acids. Germline V gene data show CDR1 as GTSNPN and CDR2 as SVGIG (reference sequence). CDR3 region: CAWSLNNLVATFGFF. As DNA, the CDR3 is TGTGCCTGGAGCCTCAATAACCTAGTGGCCACCTTTGGTTTCTTT.

The chain couples TRBV6-6 to TRBJ1-1, with TRBD1 matching over 8 bases. Germline trimming cut 0 bases from V and 1 base from J; bases unmatched to any gene: 1. CDR1 is MNHNY, CDR2 SVGAGI, per germline (reference sequence). There are 15 residues in the CDR3. In nucleotides, the CDR3 is TGTGCCAGCAGTTACTCCGACAGGGGGAACACTGAAGCTTTCTTT. Translation: CASSYSDRGNTEAFF.

This clone was picked up a small number of times. The DNA for the CDR3 is TGTGCCAGTAGTATAAGGGGCGATCAGCCCCAGCATTTT. It specifies CASSIRGDQPQHF. J is TRBJ1-5 and V is TRBV19; D might be TRBD1 (5 bases). Looked up from germline, CDR1 is LNHDA and CDR2 is SQIVND (reference sequence). V was clipped by 2 bases and J by 5 bases, with 7 bases between them. This CDR3 comprises 13 residues.

The chain uses TRBV5-1 and TRBJ2-6; no definite D call. Germline CDR1 SGHRS, CDR2 YFSETQ. Deletions cut 4 bases from V and 1 base from J, with 15 bases between. The CDR3 has 17 amino acids. The CDR3 sequence is CASSTVPSNSGANVLTF. The CDR3 DNA reads TGCGCCAGCAGCACCGTCCCGTCTAATTCTGGGGCCAACGTCCTGACTTTC.

This clone was recorded a few times. V gene TRBV5-1 combines with J gene TRBJ1-1; D is possibly TRBD1 (6 bases). This CDR3 contains 13 residues. Germline loops: CDR1 SGHRS, CDR2 YFSETQ. V was cut by 1 base and J by 8 bases, with 12 bases left in between. CDR3 residues: CASSLLSGTEAFF. For the CDR3, the DNA is TGCGCCAGCAGCTTGCTCAGCGGGACAGAAGCTTTCTTT.

V gene TRBV5-1 combines with J gene TRBJ2-5; D perhaps matches TRBD1 (5 bases). The CDR3 has 14 amino acids. V was clipped by 5 bases and J by 2 bases, with 13 bases between them. Per germline, CDR1 SGHRS and CDR2 YFSETQ. This CDR3 is CASRGQRVQETQYF. The CDR3 DNA is TGCGCCAGCAGGGGGCAGAGAGTTCAAGAGACCCAGTACTTC. The full variable domain, rest sourced from reference TRBV5-1 and TRBJ2-5, is KAGVTQTPRYLIKTRGQQVTLSCSPISGHRSVSWYQQTPGQGLQFLFEYFSETQRNKGNFPGRFSGRQFSNSRSEMNVSTLELGDSALYLCASRGQRVQETQYFGPGTRLLVL.

The rearrangement uses TRBV2 and TRBJ2-1; TRBD2 aligns across 9 bases. The trim removed 4 bases at V and 8 bases at J, leaving 9 bases unmatched. This CDR3 comprises 15 residues. Germline V lookup: CDR1 SNHLY, CDR2 FYNNEI. CDR3 protein: CASSVGAGGFDEQFF. The CDR3 nucleotides read TGTGCCAGCAGTGTGGGTGCGGGGGGGTTCGATGAGCAGTTCTTC. The full variable domain, rest sourced from reference TRBV2 and TRBJ2-1, is EPEVTQTPSHQVTQMGQEVILRCVPISNHLYFYWYRQILGQKVEFLVSFYNNEISEKSEIFDDQFSVERPDGSNFTLKIRSTKLEDSAMYFCASSVGAGGFDEQFFGPGTRLTVL.

The CDR3 is CASSSDRGNSGANVLTF. Written as DNA, the CDR3 is TGTGCCAGCAGCTCTGACAGGGGGAACTCTGGGGCCAACGTCCTGACTTTC. This rearrangement joins TRBV7-6 to TRBJ2-6; 9 bases align to TRBD1. Germline V lookup: CDR1 SGHVS, CDR2 FNYEAQ. This CDR3 is built from 17 residues. Trimming took 4 bases from V and 0 from J; bases not matched to a gene: 4.

This rearrangement joins TRBV19 to TRBJ2-7, with TRBD1 matching 9 bases. The ends lost 6 bases at V and 3 bases at J; junction bases unmatched: 12. CDR1 is LNHDA, CDR2 SQIVND, per germline (reference sequence). The CDR3 sequence is 16 residues long. The CDR3 sequence is CASRGWGQGNDYEQYF. CDR3 bases: TGTGCCAGTAGGGGGTGGGGACAGGGCAACGACTACGAGCAGTACTTC.

The chain links TRBV7-3 to TRBJ2-5; D gene unclear. Germline lookup yields CDR1 SGHTA and CDR2 FQGTGA. This CDR3 has 13 residues. With 5 bases removed from V and 0 bases from J, the gap between germline ends came to 7 bases. The CDR3 loop is CASSLQYQETQYF. Here the CDR3 DNA reads TGTGCCAGCAGCCTTCAGTACCAAGAGACCCAGTACTTC. Looking up the rest from reference TRBV7-3 and TRBJ2-5 gives the full variable domain: GAGVSQTPSNKVTEKGKYVELRCDPISGHTALYWYRQSLGQGPEFLIYFQGTGAADDSGLPNDRFFAVRPEGSVSTLKIQRTERGDSAVYLCASSLQYQETQYFGPGTRLLVL.

This clone appeared a few times. The chain uses TRBV11-1 and TRBJ2-7; TRBD1 matches at 7 bases. The CDR3 runs 14 residues. Germline V CDR1 and CDR2: SGHAT, FQDESV (reference sequence). V was clipped by 5 bases and J by 5 bases; unmatched bases: 9. CDR3 region: CASSSRQGRDEQYF. The CDR3 nucleotides are TGTGCCAGCAGCAGCCGACAGGGTCGAGACGAGCAGTACTTC. Full variable domain (outside the CDR3, taken from reference TRBV11-1 and TRBJ2-7): EAEVAQSPRYKITEKSQAVAFWCDPISGHATLYWYRQILGQGPELLVQFQDESVVDDSQLPKDRFSAERLKGVDSTLKIQPAELGDSAMYLCASSSRQGRDEQYFGPGTRLTVT.

This sequence joins TRBV28 and TRBJ1-4, with 7 bases fitting TRBD1. Per the germline V gene, CDR1 is MDHEN and CDR2 is SYDVKM. Trimming at V came to 2 bases and at J to 4 bases, leaving 4 bases not matched to a gene. CDR3 length: 15 residues. The CDR3 DNA follows: TGTGCCAGCAGTTTAGGACAGGACTATAATGAAAAACTGTTTTTT. It yields the protein CASSLGQDYNEKLFF. Complete variable domain (other parts from reference TRBV28 and TRBJ1-4): DVKVTQSSRYLVKRTGEKVFLECVQDMDHENMFWYRQDPGLGLRLIYFSYDVKMKEKGDIPEGYSVSREKKERFSLILESASTNQTSMYLCASSLGQDYNEKLFFGSGTQLSVL.